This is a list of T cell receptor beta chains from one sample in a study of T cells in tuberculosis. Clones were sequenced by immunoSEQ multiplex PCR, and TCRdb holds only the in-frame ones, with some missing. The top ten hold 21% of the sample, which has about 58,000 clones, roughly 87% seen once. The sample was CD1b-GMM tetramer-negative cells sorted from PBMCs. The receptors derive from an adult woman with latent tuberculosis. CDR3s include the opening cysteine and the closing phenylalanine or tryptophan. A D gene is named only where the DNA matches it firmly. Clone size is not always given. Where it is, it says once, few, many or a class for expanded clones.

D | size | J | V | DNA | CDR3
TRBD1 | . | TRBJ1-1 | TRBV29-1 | TGCAGCGCCATACAGGGGGCGATGAACACTGAAGCTTTCTTT | CSAIQGAMNTEAFF
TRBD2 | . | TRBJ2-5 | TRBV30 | TGTGCCTGGAGTGTTCTAGCGGGAGCACTGGAGACCCAGTACTTC | CAWSVLAGALETQYF
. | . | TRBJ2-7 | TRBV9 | TGTGCCAGCAGCCCCGACACTTACGAGCAGTACTTC | CASSPDTYEQYF
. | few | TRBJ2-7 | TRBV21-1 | TGTGCCAGCAGCAAGGAGCCGGGTCCGTGGGACGAGCAGTACTTC | CASSKEPGPWDEQYF
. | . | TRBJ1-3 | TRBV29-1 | TGCAGCGTTGAAATCCCATTTGCTGGAAACACCATATATTTT | CSVEIPFAGNTIYF
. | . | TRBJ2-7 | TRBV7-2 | TGTGCCAGCAGCCGCGGGTTGTCACCTGGCTACGAGCAGTACTTC | CASSRGLSPGYEQYF
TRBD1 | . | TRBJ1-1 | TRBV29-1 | TGCAGCGTTGAATCCACAGGGGCCAACACTGAAGCTTTCTTT | CSVESTGANTEAFF
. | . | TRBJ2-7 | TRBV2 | TGTGCCAGCAGGGCCGACACCTCCTACGAGCAGTACTTC | CASRADTSYEQYF
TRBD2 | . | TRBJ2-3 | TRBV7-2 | TGTGCCAGCAGCCGCCGTAGCGGGGCGGACACAGATACGCAGTATTTT | CASSRRSGADTDTQYF
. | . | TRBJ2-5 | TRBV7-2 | TGTGCCAGCAGCTTAACGGGCCCCGGGGCCCAGTACTTC | CASSLTGPGAQYF
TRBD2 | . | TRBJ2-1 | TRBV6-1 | TGTGCCAGCAGTGAATTCTCGGGGGGCTACAATGAGCAGTTCTTC | CASSEFSGGYNEQFF
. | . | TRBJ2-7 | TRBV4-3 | TGCGCCAGCAGCCAAGATCCCCCAGGGGCTATCGACGAGCAGTACTTC | CASSQDPPGAIDEQYF
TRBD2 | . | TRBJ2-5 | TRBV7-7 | TGTGCTAGCAGCTCGGTGGGACTAGCGGACCAAGAGACCCAGTACTTC | CASSSVGLADQETQYF
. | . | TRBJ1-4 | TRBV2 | TGTGCCAGCAGTGAGGTGAACTATAATGAAAAACTGTTTTTT | CASSEVNYNEKLFF
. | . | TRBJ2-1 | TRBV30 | TGTGCCTGGAGTGCGGGGGAGCAGTTCTTC | CAWSAGEQFF
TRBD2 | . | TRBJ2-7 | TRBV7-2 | TGTGCCAGCAGCTTGTCTCTAGCGGTCTCCTACGAGCAGTACTTC | CASSLSLAVSYEQYF
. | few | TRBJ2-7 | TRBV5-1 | TGCGCCAGCAGCTTGGCCAACAGAGGGGGTGAGCAGTACTTC | CASSLANRGGEQYF
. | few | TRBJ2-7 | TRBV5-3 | TGTGCCAGAAGCAATAGGTGGAGATCCTCCTACGAGCAGTACTTC | CARSNRWRSSYEQYF
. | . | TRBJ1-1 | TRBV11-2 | TGTGCCAGCAGCTTAGGGGGCGTTAACACTGAAGCTTTCTTT | CASSLGGVNTEAFF
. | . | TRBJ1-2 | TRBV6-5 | TGTGCCAGCAGTAGTGGCGCGGGAGGCAACTATGGCTACACCTTC | CASSSGAGGNYGYTF
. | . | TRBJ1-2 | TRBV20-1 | TGCAGTGCTAGCGGGGTGGGTGGCTACACCTTC | CSASGVGGYTF
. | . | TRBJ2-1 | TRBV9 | TGTGCCAGCAGCGTAGACGGGACTTTAAATGAGCAGTTCTTC | CASSVDGTLNEQFF